Following are 26 T cell receptor beta chains from one sample sequenced in a study of control samples from healthy donors and cancer patients. Produced via immunoSEQ multiplex PCR; TCRdb's table is partial and in-frame only. The top ten hold about 1.4% of the sample, which has about 220,000 clones, 85% to 95% seen once. The sequenced material came from blood. These receptors were collected from a middle-aged man in good health.

The sample holds one count of this clone. The chain links TRBV3-1 (or the pseudogene TRBV3-2) to TRBJ1-1; D gene ambiguous. CDR1 and CDR2 from the germline V gene are LGHDT and YNNKEL (reference sequence). The CDR3 covers 14 residues. V dropped 3 bases and J dropped 5 bases, with 13 bases sitting between them. Here the CDR3 reads CASSQPGERTEAFF. The CDR3 region has the DNA TGTGCCAGCAGCCAGCCAGGAGAAAGGACTGAAGCTTTCTTT.

The V gene is TRBV6-5, the J gene TRBJ2-7; maybe TRBD2 (6 bases). V dropped 7 bases and J dropped 0 bases, with 13 bases sitting between them. Germline lookup yields CDR1 MNHEY and CDR2 SVGAGI. The CDR3 has 14 amino acids. CDR3 bases: TGTGCCAGCAAGTCGGGACTGAACTCCTACGAGCAGTACGTC. This sequence encodes CASKSGLNSYEQYV.

The V gene is TRBV2, the J gene TRBJ2-1; TRBD2 matches at 11 bases. The trim removed 8 bases at V and 9 bases at J, leaving 9 bases unmatched. CDR3 size: 14 residues. Germline loops: CDR1 SNHLY, CDR2 FYNNEI. The CDR3 sequence is CASSLAGGRTEQFF. Written as DNA, the CDR3 is TGTGCCAGCTCCCTAGCGGGGGGCCGGACTGAGCAGTTCTTC.

This chain uses TRBV18 with TRBJ1-4; 7 positions match TRBD1. Germline V gene sequence: CDR1 KGHSH, CDR2 LQKENI. The CDR3 consists of 14 residues. Germline trimming cut 3 bases from V and 7 bases from J; bases unmatched to any gene: 5. The CDR3 loop is CASSPRQGVEKLFF. CDR3 nucleotide sequence: TGTGCCAGCTCACCTCGACAGGGTGTTGAAAAACTGTTTTTT.

The chain links TRBV7-8 to TRBJ2-2; no clear D. Looked up from germline, CDR1 is SGHVS and CDR2 is FQNEAQ. The CDR3 loop spans 13 amino acids. The V and J ends lost 4 bases and 1 base respectively, with 4 bases between them. The CDR3 nucleotides are TGTGCCAGCAGCTCGAGGAACACCGGGGAGCTGTTTTTT. It specifies CASSSRNTGELFF.

V and J are TRBV20-1 and TRBJ1-3; a possible D gene is TRBD1 (5 bases). The CDR3 runs 15 residues. V lost 3 bases and J 0 bases, leaving 12 bases between the germline ends. Germline CDR1 and CDR2: DFQATT and SNEGSKA (reference sequence). CDR3 amino acids: CSASSQGSSGNTIYF. For the CDR3, the DNA is TGCAGTGCTAGTTCCCAGGGCAGCTCTGGAAACACCATATATTTT.

The rearrangement joins TRBV4-3 to TRBJ2-2; the match to TRBD2 covers 9 bases. This CDR3 contains 19 residues. CDR1 is LGHNA and CDR2 is YSLEER in the germline V gene. J gave up 5 bases and V 4 bases, and 17 bases lay outside the gene matches. The CDR3 reads CASSPRHLAGVMTTGELFF. For the CDR3, the DNA is TGCGCCAGCAGCCCTCGACACTTAGCGGGGGTTATGACGACCGGGGAGCTGTTTTTT.

This chain connects TRBV3-1 (or the pseudogene TRBV3-2) to TRBJ1-2, with D unclear. Trimming took 0 bases from V and 5 from J, leaving 7 bases between them. Germline V lookup: CDR1 LGHDT, CDR2 YNNKEL (reference sequence). This CDR3 comprises 13 residues. CDR3 in DNA: TGTGCCAGCAGCCAAGATTGGCAGTATGGCTACACCTTC. Its protein product is CASSQDWQYGYTF.

The sample holds one count of this clone. This chain joins TRBV18 and TRBJ2-2; no definite D call. CDR3 length equals 12 residues. Trimming removed 4 bases from V and 6 bases from J, with 6 bases in between. Germline values: CDR1 KGHSH, CDR2 LQKENI. The CDR3 DNA follows: TGTGCCAGCTCACTTAACCCCGGGGAGCTGTTTTTT. Amino acid sequence: CASSLNPGELFF.

This chain uses TRBV29-1 with TRBJ2-3; TRBD1 aligns across 10 bases. Trimming at V came to 6 bases and at J to 1 base, leaving 4 bases not matched to a gene. The CDR3 consists of 14 residues. Germline loops: CDR1 SQVTM, CDR2 ANQGSEA. Here the CDR3 DNA reads TGCAGCGTCGCCGACAGGGGGCGCACAGATACGCAGTATTTT. It specifies CSVADRGRTDTQYF.

The V gene is TRBV7-2, the J gene TRBJ2-5, with D uncertain. Germline V CDR1 and CDR2: SGHTA, FQGNSA. The CDR3 totals 14 residues. V gave up 5 bases and J gave up 4 bases, with 14 bases separating them. CDR3 coding DNA: TGTGCCAGCAGCCCCTTTGGTACCGGAGAGACCCAGTACTTC. It translates to CASSPFGTGETQYF.

The rearrangement links TRBV5-1 to TRBJ1-1; no definite D call. The CDR3 runs 13 residues. Per germline, CDR1 SGHRS and CDR2 YFSETQ. Deletions cut 2 bases from V and 1 base from J, with 6 bases between. CDR3 DNA: TGCGCCAGCAGCTTCTCACAGAACACTGAAGCTTTCTTT. Translated: CASSFSQNTEAFF.

CDR3 sequence: CASSSRQTDTQYF. DNA for the CDR3: TGTGCCAGCAGCTCAAGACAGACAGATACGCAGTATTTT. This chain uses TRBV5-4 with TRBJ2-3, with D possibly TRBD1 on 5 matching bases. V gave up 3 bases and J gave up 3 bases, with 8 bases separating them. This CDR3 region has 13 residues. From germline, CDR1 is SGHNT and CDR2 YYREEE (reference sequence). Full variable domain (missing parts from reference TRBV5-4 and TRBJ2-3): ETGVTQSPTHLIKTRGQQVTLRCSSQSGHNTVSWYQQALGQGPQFIFQYYREEENGRGNFPPRFSGLQFPNYSSELNVNALELDDSALYLCASSSRQTDTQYFGPGTRLTVL.

This clone is a singleton in its sample. The genes are TRBV5-4 and TRBJ1-1; 10 positions match TRBD1. CDR3 length: 15 amino acids. Trimming removed 0 bases from V and 5 bases from J; junction bases left unmatched: 4. The germline gives CDR1 SGHNT, CDR2 YYREEE (reference sequence). In DNA, the CDR3 is TGTGCCAGCAGCTTGGGTGGACAGGGGGGAACTGAAGCTTTCTTT. It specifies CASSLGGQGGTEAFF.

The rearrangement joins TRBV7-2 to TRBJ1-2; a weak D match, TRBD1 (6 bases). This CDR3 region has 16 residues. Germline V gives CDR1 SGHTA, CDR2 FQGNSA. Between the trimmed V and J ends, which lost 1 base and 4 bases, there was a span of 16 bases. The chain's CDR3 is CASSLGYRDHSYGYTF. The CDR3 coding sequence is TGTGCCAGCAGCTTAGGGTACAGGGACCATAGCTATGGCTACACCTTC.

This rearrangement joins TRBV10-2 to TRBJ1-1; 7 nucleotides agree with TRBD1. Germline CDR1 is WSHSY and CDR2 is SAAADI. The CDR3 spans 14 residues. V was pared by 6 bases and J by 6 bases, with 10 bases of the junction left unmatched. The CDR3 region is CASRIGGAGSEAFF. CDR3 nucleotide sequence: TGCGCCAGCAGGATAGGGGGCGCAGGGTCTGAAGCTTTCTTT.

This clone has at least ten counts. The chain combines TRBV10-3 with TRBJ2-2; D is possibly TRBD1 (6 bases). The CDR3 sequence is 17 residues long. Looked up from germline, CDR1 is ENHRY and CDR2 is SYGVKD. V shed 1 base and J shed 4 bases, with 16 bases lying between them. CDR3 loop: CAISELVRDTGTGELFF. Here the CDR3 DNA reads TGTGCCATCAGTGAGTTGGTCCGGGACACGGGCACCGGGGAGCTGTTTTTT.

This chain uses TRBV5-1 with TRBJ1-1, with D maybe TRBD1 (6 bases). CDR3 length equals 12 residues. V lost 5 bases to trimming and J lost 1 base, with 6 bases between them. CDR1 SGHRS and CDR2 YFSETQ come from the germline V gene. The CDR3 DNA is TGCGCCAGCAGAGGGGGGAACACTGAAGCTTTCTTT. Translated: CASRGGNTEAFF.

This rearrangement joins TRBV28 to TRBJ1-3; D is uncertain. This CDR3 is 13 amino acids long. Per germline, CDR1 MDHEN and CDR2 SYDVKM. Trimming took off 6 bases at V and 3 bases at J, with 9 bases between the two ends. The CDR3 nucleotides are TGTGCCAGCAGATCAGGACTTGGAAACACCATATATTTT. It yields the protein CASRSGLGNTIYF.

The CDR3 here is CASEGPGPKSSYEQYF. The CDR3 DNA sequence: TGTGCCAGCGAGGGACCGGGACCCAAGAGCTCCTACGAGCAGTACTTC. The gene calls are TRBV6-4 and TRBJ2-7; the D call may be TRBD1 or TRBD2 (5 bases each). The CDR3 is made up of 16 amino acids. Trimming took off 8 bases at V and 0 bases at J, with 20 bases between the two ends. The germline gives CDR1 MRHNA, CDR2 SNTAGT.

The genes are TRBV10-1 and TRBJ2-1, with 12 nucleotides matching TRBD2. Germline CDR1 is WNHNN and CDR2 is SYGVQD (reference sequence). The CDR3 contains 19 residues. V shed 2 bases, J shed 0 bases, and the junction held 8 bases outside the gene matches. CDR3 DNA: TGCGCCAGCAGTGAGCGACTAGCGGGGGTGTCCAGCTCCTACAATGAGCAGTTCTTC. As protein: CASSERLAGVSSSYNEQFF.

The CDR3 region is CATSLDDRQNQPQHF. The CDR3 DNA is TGTGCCACCAGCCTTGATGACAGGCAAAATCAGCCCCAGCATTTT. J is TRBJ1-5 and V is TRBV15, with D perhaps matching TRBD1 (6 bases). The CDR3 totals 15 residues. The ends were cut back, 5 bases at V and 4 bases at J, with 15 bases in the middle. CDR1 LNHNV and CDR2 YYDKDF come from the germline V gene (reference sequence).

The chain combines TRBV7-3 with TRBJ1-2; D might be TRBD1 (5 bases). Deletions cut 5 bases from V and 0 bases from J, with 13 bases between. Looked up from germline, CDR1 is SGHTA and CDR2 is FQGTGA. The CDR3 runs 15 residues. CDR3 DNA sequence: TGTGCCAGCAGCCCCAACGGGGGAGCTAACTATGGCTACACCTTC. It codes for CASSPNGGANYGYTF.

The chain has TRBV5-1 and TRBJ1-5; 7 nucleotides align to TRBD1. The ends lost 4 bases at V and 4 bases at J; junction bases unmatched: 2. This CDR3 region has 13 residues. Germline lookup yields CDR1 SGHRS and CDR2 YFSETQ. As DNA, the CDR3 is TGCGCCAGCAGCGTGACAGGGAATCAGCCCCAGCATTTT. Translating gives CASSVTGNQPQHF. The whole variable domain, remainder taken from reference TRBV5-1 and TRBJ1-5, is KAGVTQTPRYLIKTRGQQVTLSCSPISGHRSVSWYQQTPGQGLQFLFEYFSETQRNKGNFPGRFSGRQFSNSRSEMNVSTLELGDSALYLCASSVTGNQPQHFGDGTRLSIL.

The J gene is TRBJ1-2, the V gene TRBV19; D is ambiguous. From germline, CDR1 is LNHDA and CDR2 SQIVND (reference sequence). V was shortened by 8 bases and J by 1 base, with 20 bases between the two germline ends. The CDR3 sequence is 16 residues long. Written as DNA, the CDR3 is TGTGCCAGTGTAGGACGGACTCGGACCGATAACTATGGCTACACCTTC. Translated, it gives CASVGRTRTDNYGYTF.

CDR3 amino acids: CASGIAGGSTDTQYF. The CDR3, as DNA: TGTGCCAGCGGAATAGCGGGGGGGAGCACAGATACGCAGTATTTT. The J gene is TRBJ2-3, the V gene TRBV2, with TRBD2 matching 11 bases. Germline assignment: CDR1 SNHLY and CDR2 FYNNEI. This CDR3 region has 15 residues. V trimming: 8 bases; J trimming: 0 bases; junction bases outside the gene matches: 4.